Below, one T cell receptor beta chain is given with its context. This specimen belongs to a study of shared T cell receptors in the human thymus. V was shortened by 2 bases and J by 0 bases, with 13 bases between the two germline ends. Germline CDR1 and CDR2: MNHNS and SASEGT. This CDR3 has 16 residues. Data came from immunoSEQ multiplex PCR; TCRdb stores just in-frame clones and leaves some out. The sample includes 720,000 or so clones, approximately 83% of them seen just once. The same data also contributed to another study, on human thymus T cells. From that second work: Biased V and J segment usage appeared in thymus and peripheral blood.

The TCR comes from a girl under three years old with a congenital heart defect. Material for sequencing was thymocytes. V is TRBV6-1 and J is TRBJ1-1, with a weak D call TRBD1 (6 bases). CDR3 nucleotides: TGTGCCAGCAGTGAATGGTGGGACAACGTGAACACTGAAGCTTTCTTT. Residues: CASSEWWDNVNTEAFF.